This entry concerns a single T cell receptor beta chain. This sample is part of a study of identical twins. TCRdb analysed the 5' RACE reads with MiXCR anew, one entry per CDR3 protein. The table lists approximately 600,000 distinct CDR3 sequences, just over 7% of them singletons. Per the germline V gene, CDR1 is DFQATT and CDR2 is SNEGSKA (reference sequence). Trimming cost V 0 bases and J 5 bases, with 16 bases left between them. CDR3 length: 15 residues. The data were also submitted as part of a second study, on yellow fever vaccine responses in identical twins.

The gene calls are TRBV20-1 and TRBJ2-5, with D perhaps matching TRBD2 (6 bases). Sequencing input: PBMCs. This TCR derives from a woman aged 18-29 years in good health. This CDR3 reads CSAREEGWYGETQYF. The CDR3 region has the DNA TGCAGTGCTAGAGAGGAGGGGTGGTACGGGGAGACCCAGTACTTC.